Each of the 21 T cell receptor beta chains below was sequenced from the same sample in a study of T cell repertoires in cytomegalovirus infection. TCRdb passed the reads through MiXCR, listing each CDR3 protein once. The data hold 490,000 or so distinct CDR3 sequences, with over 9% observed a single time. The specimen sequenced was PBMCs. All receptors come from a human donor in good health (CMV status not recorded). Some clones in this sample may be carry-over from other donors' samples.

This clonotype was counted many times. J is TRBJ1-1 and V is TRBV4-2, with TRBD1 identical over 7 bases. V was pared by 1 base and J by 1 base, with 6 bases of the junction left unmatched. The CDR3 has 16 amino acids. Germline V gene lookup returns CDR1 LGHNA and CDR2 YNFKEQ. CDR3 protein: CASSQVAGTANTEAFF. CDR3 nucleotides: TGTGCCAGCAGCCAAGTCGCCGGGACAGCGAACACTGAAGCTTTCTTT.

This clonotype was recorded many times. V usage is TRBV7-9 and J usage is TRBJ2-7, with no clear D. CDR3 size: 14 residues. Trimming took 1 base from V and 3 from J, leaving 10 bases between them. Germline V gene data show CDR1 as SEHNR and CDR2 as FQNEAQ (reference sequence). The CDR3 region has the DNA TGTGCCAGCAGCTTAGGGGATGTTAACTACGAGCAGTACTTC. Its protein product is CASSLGDVNYEQYF.

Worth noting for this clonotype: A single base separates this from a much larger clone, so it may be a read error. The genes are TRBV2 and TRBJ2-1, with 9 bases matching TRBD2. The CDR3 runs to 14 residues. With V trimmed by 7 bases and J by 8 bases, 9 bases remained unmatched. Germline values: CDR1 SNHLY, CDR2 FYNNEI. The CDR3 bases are TGTGCCAGCAAGTTTAGCGGGAGTAGGTATGAGCAGTTCTTC. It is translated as CASKFSGSRYEQFF.

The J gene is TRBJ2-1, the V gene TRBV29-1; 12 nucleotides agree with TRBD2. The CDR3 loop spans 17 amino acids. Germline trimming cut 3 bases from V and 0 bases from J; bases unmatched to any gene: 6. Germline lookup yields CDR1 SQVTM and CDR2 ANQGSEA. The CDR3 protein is CSVETSGRISSYNEQFF. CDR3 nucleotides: TGCAGCGTTGAGACTAGCGGGAGAATTAGCTCCTACAATGAGCAGTTCTTC.

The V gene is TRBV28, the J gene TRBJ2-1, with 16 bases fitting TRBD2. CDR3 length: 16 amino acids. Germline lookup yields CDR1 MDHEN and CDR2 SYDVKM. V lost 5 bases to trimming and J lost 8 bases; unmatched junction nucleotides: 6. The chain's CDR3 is CASSLSGLAGGDEQFF. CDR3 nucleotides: TGTGCCAGCAGTCTCTCGGGACTAGCGGGGGGGGATGAGCAGTTCTTC. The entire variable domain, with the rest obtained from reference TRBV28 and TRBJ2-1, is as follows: DVKVTQSSRYLVKRTGEKVFLECVQDMDHENMFWYRQDPGLGLRLIYFSYDVKMKEKGDIPEGYSVSREKKERFSLILESASTNQTSMYLCASSLSGLAGGDEQFFGPGTRLTVL.

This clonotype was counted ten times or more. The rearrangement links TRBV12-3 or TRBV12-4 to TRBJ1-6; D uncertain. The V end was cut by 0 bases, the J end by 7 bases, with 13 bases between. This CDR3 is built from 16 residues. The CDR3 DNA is TGTGCCAGCAGTTTAGCGTTGGGCAGTACCAATTCACCCCTCCACTTT. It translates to CASSLALGSTNSPLHF.

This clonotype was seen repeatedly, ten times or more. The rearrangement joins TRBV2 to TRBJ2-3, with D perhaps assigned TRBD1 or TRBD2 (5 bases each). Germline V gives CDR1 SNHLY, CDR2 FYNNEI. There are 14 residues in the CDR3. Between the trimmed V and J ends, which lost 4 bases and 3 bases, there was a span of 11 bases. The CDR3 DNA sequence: TGTGCCAGCAGTGGGACTTGGGGGACAGATACGCAGTATTTT. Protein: CASSGTWGTDTQYF.

CDR3 sequence reads: CASSSDGTYNEQFF. CDR3 nucleotide sequence: TGTGCCAGTAGTAGTGACGGGACCTACAATGAGCAGTTCTTC. The V and J genes are TRBV19 and TRBJ2-1, with a weak D call TRBD2 (5 bases). This CDR3 comprises 14 residues. V shed 4 bases and J shed 2 bases, with 9 bases lying between them. Germline loops: CDR1 LNHDA, CDR2 SQIVND (reference sequence).

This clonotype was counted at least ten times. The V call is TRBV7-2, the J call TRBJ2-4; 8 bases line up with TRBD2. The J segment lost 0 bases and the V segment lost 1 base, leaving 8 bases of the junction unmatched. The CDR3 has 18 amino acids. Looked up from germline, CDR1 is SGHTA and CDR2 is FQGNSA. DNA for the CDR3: TGTGCCAGCAGCTTAGTGGCGCTAGCGGGTCTAGCCAAAAACATTCAGTACTTC. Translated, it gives CASSLVALAGLAKNIQYF.

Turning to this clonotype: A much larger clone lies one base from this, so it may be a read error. CDR3 sequence: CVAEGRGEQFF. CDR3 nucleotide sequence: TGTGTCGCCGAGGGGCGCGGGGAGCAGTTCTTC. V gene TRBV19 combines with J gene TRBJ2-1; either TRBD1 or TRBD2 may supply D (5 bases each). The germline V gene encodes CDR1 LNHDA and CDR2 SQIVND (reference sequence). The CDR3 contains 11 residues. Supplemented by reference TRBV19 and TRBJ2-1, the full variable domain reads DGGITQSPKYLFRKEGQNVTLSCEQNLNHDAMYWYRQDPGQGLRLIYYSQIVNDFQKGDIAEGYSVSREKKESFPLTVTSAQKNPTAFYLCVAEGRGEQFFGPGTRLTVL.

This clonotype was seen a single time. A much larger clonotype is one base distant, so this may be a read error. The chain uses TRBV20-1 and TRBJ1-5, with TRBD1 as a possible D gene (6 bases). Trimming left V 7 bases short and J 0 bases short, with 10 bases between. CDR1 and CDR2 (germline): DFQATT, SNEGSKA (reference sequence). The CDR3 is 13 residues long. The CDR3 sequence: CSVRTDSNQPQHF. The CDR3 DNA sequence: TGCAGTGTTCGGACAGATAGCAATCAGCCCCAGCATTTT.

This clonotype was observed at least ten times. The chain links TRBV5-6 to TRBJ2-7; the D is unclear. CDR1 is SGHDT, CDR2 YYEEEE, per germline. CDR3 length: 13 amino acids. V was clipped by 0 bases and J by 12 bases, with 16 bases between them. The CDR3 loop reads CASSLAGSYRTYF. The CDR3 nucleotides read TGTGCCAGCAGCTTGGCCGGTTCCTACCGGACGTACTTC. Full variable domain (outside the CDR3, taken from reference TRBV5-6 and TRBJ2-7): DAGVTQSPTHLIKTRGQQVTLRCSPKSGHDTVSWYQQALGQGPQFIFQYYEEEERQRGNFPDRFSGHQFPNYSSELNVNALLLGDSALYLCASSLAGSYRTYFGPGTRLTVT.

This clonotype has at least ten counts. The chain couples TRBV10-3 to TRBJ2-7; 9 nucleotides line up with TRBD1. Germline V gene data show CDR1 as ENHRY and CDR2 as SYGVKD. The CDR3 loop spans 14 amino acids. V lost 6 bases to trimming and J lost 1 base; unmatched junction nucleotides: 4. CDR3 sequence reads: CAISGTGISYEQYF. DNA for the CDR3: TGTGCCATCAGCGGGACAGGGATATCCTACGAGCAGTACTTC.

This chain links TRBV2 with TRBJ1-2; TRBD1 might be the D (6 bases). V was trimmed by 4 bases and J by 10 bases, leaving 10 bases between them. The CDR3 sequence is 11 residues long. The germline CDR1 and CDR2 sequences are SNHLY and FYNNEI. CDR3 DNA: TGTGCCAGCAGTGGGGGGCGGACCTACACCTTC. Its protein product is CASSGGRTYTF. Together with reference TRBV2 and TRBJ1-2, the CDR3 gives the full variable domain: EPEVTQTPSHQVTQMGQEVILRCVPISNHLYFYWYRQILGQKVEFLVSFYNNEISEKSEIFDDQFSVERPDGSNFTLKIRSTKLEDSAMYFCASSGGRTYTFGSGTRLTVV.

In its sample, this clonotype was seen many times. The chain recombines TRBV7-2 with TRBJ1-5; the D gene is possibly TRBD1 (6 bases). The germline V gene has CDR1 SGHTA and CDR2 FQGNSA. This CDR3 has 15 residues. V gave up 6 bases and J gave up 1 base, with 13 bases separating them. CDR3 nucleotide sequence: TGTGCCAGCAGTAGAGGGGGGCCGAGCAATCAGCCCCAGCATTTT. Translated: CASSRGGPSNQPQHF. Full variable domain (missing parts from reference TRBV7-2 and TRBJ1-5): GAGVSQSPSNKVTEKGKDVELRCDPISGHTALYWYRQSLGQGLEFLIYFQGNSAPDKSGLPSDRFSAERTGGSVSTLTIQRTQQEDSAVYLCASSRGGPSNQPQHFGDGTRLSIL.

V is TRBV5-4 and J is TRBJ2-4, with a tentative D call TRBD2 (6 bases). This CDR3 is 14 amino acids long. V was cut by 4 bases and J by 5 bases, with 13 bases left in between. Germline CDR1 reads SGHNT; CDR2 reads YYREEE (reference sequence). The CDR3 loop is CASSDGTVQNIQYF. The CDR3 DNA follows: TGTGCCAGCAGCGATGGGACTGTCCAAAACATTCAGTACTTC.

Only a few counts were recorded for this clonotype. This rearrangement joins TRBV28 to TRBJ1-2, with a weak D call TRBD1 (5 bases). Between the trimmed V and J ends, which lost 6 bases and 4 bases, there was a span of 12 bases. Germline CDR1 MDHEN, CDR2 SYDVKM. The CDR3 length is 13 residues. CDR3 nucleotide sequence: TGTGCCAGCAGCCAAACAGGAATCTATGGCTACACCTTC. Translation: CASSQTGIYGYTF.

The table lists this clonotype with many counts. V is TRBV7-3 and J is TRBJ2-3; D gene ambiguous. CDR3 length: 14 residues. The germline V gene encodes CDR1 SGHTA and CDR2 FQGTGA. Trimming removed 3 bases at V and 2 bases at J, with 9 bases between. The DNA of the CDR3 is TGTGCCAGCAGCTTCTATGCCATCACAGATACGCAGTATTTT. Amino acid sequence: CASSFYAITDTQYF.

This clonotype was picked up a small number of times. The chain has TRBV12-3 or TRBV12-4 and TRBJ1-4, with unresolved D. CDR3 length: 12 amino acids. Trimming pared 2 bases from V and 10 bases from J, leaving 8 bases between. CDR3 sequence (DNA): TGTGCCAGCAGTTTAAGGGTGCGAAAACTGTTTTTT. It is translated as CASSLRVRKLFF.

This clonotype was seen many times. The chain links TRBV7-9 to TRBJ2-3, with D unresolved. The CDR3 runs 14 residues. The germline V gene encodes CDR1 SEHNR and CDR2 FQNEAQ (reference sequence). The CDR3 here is CHPTAGFSTDTQYF. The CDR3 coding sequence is TGTCATCCAACAGCAGGTTTTTCCACAGATACGCAGTATTTT.

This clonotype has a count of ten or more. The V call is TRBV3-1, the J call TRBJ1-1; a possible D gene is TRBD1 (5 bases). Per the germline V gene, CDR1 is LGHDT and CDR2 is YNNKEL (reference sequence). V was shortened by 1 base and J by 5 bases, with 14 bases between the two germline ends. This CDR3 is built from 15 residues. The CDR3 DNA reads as TGTGCCAGCAGCCAAGCCGGACAAATTGGGACTGAAGCTTTCTTT. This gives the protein CASSQAGQIGTEAFF.